The 29 T cell receptor beta chains below come from one sample, sequenced in a study of T-cell reconstitution after alpha-beta-depleted transplantation in children. The library targeted TCRbeta and was prepared with unique molecular identifiers. TCRdb redid the calling of the PCR reads with MiXCR, one entry per CDR3 protein. This table holds about 980,000 distinct CDR3 sequences, about 29% found once. The sequenced sample was PBMCs, mostly from graft donor cells, obtained 360 days after TCRalphabeta/CD19-depleted stem cell transplant. The receptors come from a boy under two years old who had a stem cell transplant for SCID, so the T cells may come from the graft donor.

This clonotype was observed a few times. This chain joins TRBV12-3 or TRBV12-4 and TRBJ2-3; a possible D gene is TRBD2 (7 bases). Trimming took 10 bases from V and 2 from J, leaving 16 bases between them. This CDR3 is 14 amino acids long. DNA of the CDR3: TGTGCCACCAGGGGAGGGGCCCTCACAGATACGCAGTATTTT. Protein product: CATRGGALTDTQYF.

This clonotype was seen a handful of times. This chain links TRBV27 with TRBJ2-6; no reliable D call. The CDR3 runs to 15 residues. The germline V and J ends were trimmed by 7 bases and 2 bases, with 12 bases remaining between them. Germline-derived CDR1 and CDR2 are MNHEY and SMNVEV (reference sequence). The CDR3 region has the DNA TGTGCCAGCAATTCCTTGGGTACTGGGGCCAACGTCCTGACTTTC. This sequence encodes CASNSLGTGANVLTF.

In its sample, this clonotype was seen a few times. The chain links TRBV12-3 or TRBV12-4 to TRBJ2-1; 8 bases are shared with TRBD2. The V gene end was trimmed by 6 bases and the J gene end by 7 bases; junction bases not matched to a gene: 11. The CDR3 consists of 15 residues. CDR3 nucleotide sequence: TGTGCCAGCAGCTTTACCGGGACTAGATCTAATGAGCAGTTCTTC. It encodes CASSFTGTRSNEQFF.

This clonotype was seen just once. This sequence joins TRBV6-1 and TRBJ2-3, with 8 bases matching TRBD2. Germline CDR1 is MNHNS and CDR2 is SASEGT. The CDR3 loop spans 16 amino acids. Unmatched junction bases numbered 9, after V lost 7 bases and J lost 0 bases. CDR3 bases: TGTGCCAGCACCGCTTTAACGGGGGGGAGCACAGATACGCAGTATTTT. Its translation is CASTALTGGSTDTQYF.

The chain is built from TRBV12-3 or TRBV12-4 and TRBJ2-7; TRBD1 aligns across 10 bases. V lost 0 bases to trimming and J lost 5 bases; unmatched junction nucleotides: 4. This CDR3 spans 15 amino acids. This chain's CDR3 is CASSLARDRGHEQYF. The CDR3 bases are TGTGCCAGCAGTTTAGCGCGGGACAGGGGCCACGAGCAGTACTTC.

The genes are TRBV12-3 or TRBV12-4 and TRBJ2-1, with D unclear. The CDR3 is 14 residues long. Trimming removed 7 bases at V and 0 bases at J, with 10 bases between. DNA of the CDR3: TGTGCCAGCACCCCCCAGAGCTCCTACAATGAGCAGTTCTTC. Its translation: CASTPQSSYNEQFF.

There are many counts of this clonotype. The V and J genes are TRBV7-2 and TRBJ2-3; D is perhaps TRBD2 (5 bases). V was shortened by 2 bases and J by 6 bases, with 9 bases between the two germline ends. This CDR3 contains 13 residues. Germline CDR1 SGHTA, CDR2 FQGNSA. CDR3 amino acids: CASSLKGSDTQYF. CDR3 DNA: TGTGCCAGCAGCTTAAAAGGGAGTGATACGCAGTATTTT.

This chain joins TRBV2 and TRBJ2-5, with a weak D call TRBD1 (6 bases). CDR3 length: 12 amino acids. Looked up from germline, CDR1 is SNHLY and CDR2 is FYNNEI. The CDR3 region has the DNA TGTGCTACTACGGACAGCGAAGAGACCCAGTACTTC. Its translation: CATTDSEETQYF. The full variable domain, its missing parts supplied by reference TRBV2 and TRBJ2-5, is EPEVTQTPSHQVTQMGQEVILRCVPISNHLYFYWYRQILGQKVEFLVSFYNNEISEKSEIFDDQFSVERPDGSNFTLKIRSTKLEDSAMYFCATTDSEETQYFGPGTRLLVL.

The chain links TRBV5-1 to TRBJ2-3; 10 bases fit TRBD2. Per the germline V gene, CDR1 is SGHRS and CDR2 is YFSETQ. V trimming: 0 bases; J trimming: 2 bases; junction bases outside the gene matches: 6. CDR3 length: 17 residues. CDR3 bases: TGCGCCAGCAGCTTGGAGAAGCGGGGGGGCCTCACAGATACGCAGTATTTT. This codes for CASSLEKRGGLTDTQYF.

This clonotype was counted between two and nine times. V is TRBV9 and J is TRBJ2-3, with TRBD2 identical over 9 bases. From germline, CDR1 is SGDLS and CDR2 YYNGEE. Trimming cost V 0 bases and J 1 base; bases outside gene matches: 3. CDR3 length: 16 residues. The CDR3 coding sequence is TGTGCCAGCAGCGTAGCTGTAGCGGGGGGCACAGATACGCAGTATTTT. Translation: CASSVAVAGGTDTQYF.

In its sample, this clonotype was seen a few times. The chain links TRBV29-1 to TRBJ2-7; TRBD1 matches at 7 bases. The CDR3 spans 13 residues. From germline, CDR1 is SQVTM and CDR2 ANQGSEA. The ends lost 4 bases at V and 3 bases at J; junction bases unmatched: 6. As DNA, the CDR3 is TGCAGCGTTGCGCGGACAGGACACTACGAGCAGTACTTC. Its protein is CSVARTGHYEQYF.

This clonotype was seen only once. The chain joins TRBV18 to TRBJ2-7; weak D call: TRBD1 (5 bases). V gave up 0 bases and J gave up 5 bases, with 14 bases separating them. Germline CDR1 KGHSH, CDR2 LQKENI. The CDR3 consists of 15 residues. The CDR3 sequence: CASSPPSSRGHEQYF. The CDR3 DNA follows: TGTGCCAGCTCACCACCGAGCAGTAGGGGCCACGAGCAGTACTTC. The variable domain in full, with the rest retrieved from reference TRBV18 and TRBJ2-7, is NAGVMQNPRHLVRRRGQEARLRCSPMKGHSHVYWYRQLPEEGLKFMVYLQKENIIDESGMPKERFSAEFPKEGPSILRIQQVVRGDSAAYFCASSPPSSRGHEQYFGPGTRLTVT.

This clonotype was observed once. The gene calls are TRBV5-1 and TRBJ1-2; D perhaps matches TRBD1 (5 bases). CDR1 is SGHRS, CDR2 YFSETQ, per germline. This CDR3 contains 13 residues. V lost 1 base, J lost 7 bases, and 11 bases lay in between. For the CDR3, the DNA is TGCGCCAGCAGCTTGCGAGGGGAGGCTGGCTACACCTTC. The encoded protein is CASSLRGEAGYTF.

The chain has TRBV20-1 and TRBJ2-2; D remains ambiguous. Germline V gives CDR1 DFQATT, CDR2 SNEGSKA (reference sequence). CDR3 length: 13 amino acids. Between the trimmed V and J ends, which lost 3 bases and 3 bases, there was a span of 8 bases. The CDR3 DNA follows: TGCAGTGCTAGGCACTGGTACACCGGGGAGCTGTTTTTT. This gives the protein CSARHWYTGELFF.

This chain links TRBV6-5 with TRBJ1-6; D is unclear. Germline CDR1 and CDR2: MNHEY and SVGAGI. The CDR3 runs 19 residues. Deletions cut 0 bases from V and 7 bases from J, with 22 bases between. The CDR3, as DNA: TGTGCCAGCAGTTACTCGATACTAGCGCGGGATCTCATCAATTCACCCCTCCACTTT. It encodes CASSYSILARDLINSPLHF.

This clonotype was detected only a few times. The chain uses TRBV24-1 and TRBJ2-7, with TRBD1 matching over 7 bases. V was clipped by 3 bases and J by 2 bases; unmatched bases: 3. This CDR3 is built from 14 residues. Germline values: CDR1 KGHDR, CDR2 SFDVKD. CDR3 amino acids: CATSDRDRTYEQYF. CDR3 nucleotides: TGTGCCACCAGTGATCGGGACAGAACCTACGAGCAGTACTTC.

The gene calls are TRBV20-1 and TRBJ2-5; 13 nucleotides match TRBD2. The junction had 12 bases not matched to a gene; V was cut back by 6 bases and J by 5 bases. Germline CDR1 is DFQATT and CDR2 is SNEGSKA (reference sequence). This CDR3 is 16 amino acids long. CDR3 sequence: CSAKTSGGPRRETQYF. The CDR3 DNA follows: TGCAGTGCGAAGACTAGCGGGGGGCCACGGAGGGAGACCCAGTACTTC.

This clonotype was observed many times. The chain links TRBV18 to TRBJ2-1; 9 nucleotides line up with TRBD2. The CDR3 has 16 amino acids. V lost 2 bases to trimming and J lost 7 bases; unmatched junction nucleotides: 9. Germline V gives CDR1 KGHSH, CDR2 LQKENI. Here the CDR3 reads CASSPMASGAFNEQFF. The CDR3 DNA reads TGTGCCAGCTCACCAATGGCTAGCGGGGCGTTTAATGAGCAGTTCTTC.

This chain joins TRBV7-9 and TRBJ2-3; D gene ambiguous. This CDR3 spans 15 amino acids. The germline V and J ends were trimmed by 5 bases and 0 bases, with 12 bases remaining between them. Germline V gives CDR1 SEHNR, CDR2 FQNEAQ (reference sequence). This CDR3 reads CASSKDHLSTDTQYF. In DNA, the CDR3 is TGTGCCAGCAGCAAGGACCACCTCAGCACAGATACGCAGTATTTT.

This chain uses TRBV12-3 or TRBV12-4 with TRBJ2-2; 9 bases are shared with TRBD2. Trimming took 6 bases from V and 5 from J; bases not matched to a gene: 10. This CDR3 has 16 residues. This CDR3 reads CASSSLSGGRTGELFF. Written as DNA, the CDR3 is TGTGCCAGCAGCTCCCTTAGCGGGGGAAGGACCGGGGAGCTGTTTTTT.

The V call is TRBV18, the J call TRBJ2-3; D unresolved. The V end lost 6 bases, the J end lost 0 bases, and 13 bases lay between the germline ends. The CDR3 contains 15 residues. The germline gives CDR1 KGHSH, CDR2 LQKENI. CDR3 sequence reads: CASSQSPLSTDTQYF. The CDR3 DNA sequence: TGTGCCAGCTCCCAGTCACCCCTTAGCACAGATACGCAGTATTTT.

The V call is TRBV20-1, the J call TRBJ2-5; D could derive from TRBD1 or TRBD2 (5 bases each). The ends were cut back, 3 bases at V and 7 bases at J, with 12 bases in the middle. From germline, CDR1 is DFQATT and CDR2 SNEGSKA (reference sequence). The CDR3 runs to 12 residues. CDR3 sequence reads: CSARGPGGTQYF. The CDR3 DNA follows: TGCAGTGCTAGGGGACCAGGCGGGACCCAGTACTTC.

This chain joins TRBV20-1 and TRBJ2-5; TRBD2 aligns across 7 bases. CDR3 length: 12 amino acids. The germline V gene has CDR1 DFQATT and CDR2 SNEGSKA (reference sequence). With 4 bases clipped from V and 5 bases from J, the junction kept 4 bases outside the gene matches. The CDR3 nucleotides read TGCAGTGCTATAACTAGCGCGGAGACCCAGTACTTC. Protein sequence: CSAITSAETQYF.

The chain employs TRBV6-2 or TRBV6-3 and TRBJ1-1; TRBD1 is a possible D gene (6 bases). Trimming removed 6 bases at V and 0 bases at J, with 11 bases between. CDR3 size: 14 residues. Germline V CDR1 and CDR2: MNHEY, SVGEGT. Here the CDR3 reads CASSRWTVNTEAFF. The CDR3 DNA sequence: TGTGCCAGCAGCCGCTGGACAGTGAACACTGAAGCTTTCTTT.

This clonotype was observed a handful of times. The chain is built from TRBV4-3 and TRBJ2-5; unclear D gene. V was clipped by 0 bases and J by 5 bases, with 13 bases between them. Germline V CDR1 and CDR2: LGHNA, YSLEER. CDR3 length: 15 residues. This CDR3 is CASSQDEGEGETQYF. CDR3 bases: TGCGCCAGCAGCCAAGACGAAGGAGAAGGCGAGACCCAGTACTTC.

The rearrangement joins TRBV12-3 or TRBV12-4 to TRBJ1-3; D may be TRBD1 (5 bases). The CDR3 runs to 15 residues. V dropped 8 bases and J dropped 0 bases, with 14 bases sitting between them. The CDR3 DNA sequence: TGTGCCAGCTTTCTCAGGGTGAGCTCTGGAAACACCATATATTTT. Its translation: CASFLRVSSGNTIYF.

This clonotype was detected only a few times. This chain connects TRBV20-1 to TRBJ1-2, with D perhaps TRBD1 (6 bases). The CDR3 loop spans 13 amino acids. Deletions cut 6 bases from V and 5 bases from J, with 16 bases between. The germline gives CDR1 DFQATT, CDR2 SNEGSKA (reference sequence). DNA of the CDR3: TGCAGTGCCTCAGCCCGGACAGCTTATGGCTACACCTTC. This gives the protein CSASARTAYGYTF.

The J gene is TRBJ1-2, the V gene TRBV6-5; D is unresolved. CDR1 and CDR2 (germline): MNHEY, SVGAGI. CDR3 length equals 14 residues. The ends were cut back, 4 bases at V and 5 bases at J, with 14 bases in the middle. CDR3 DNA sequence: TGTGCCAGCAGTTCAACCGGGCCGATTTATGGCTACACCTTC. This codes for CASSSTGPIYGYTF.

In this sample, this clonotype turned up a few times. The rearrangement links TRBV27 to TRBJ2-2; 7 nucleotides align to TRBD2. CDR3 size: 17 residues. Germline assignment: CDR1 MNHEY and CDR2 SMNVEV (reference sequence). V trimming: 2 bases; J trimming: 4 bases; junction bases outside the gene matches: 10. CDR3 bases: TGTGCCAGCAGTTTAGTAGGAAGCGGGGTCGGCACCGGGGAGCTGTTTTTT. Its protein product is CASSLVGSGVGTGELFF.